Listed here are 31 T cell receptor beta chains from one sample, sequenced in a study of T cell repertoires in cytomegalovirus infection. TCRdb reprocessed the reads with MiXCR, giving one entry per CDR3 protein. The sample consists of roughly 500,000 distinct CDR3 sequences, approximately 10% of them appearing once. Material for sequencing was PBMCs. Receptor source: a human donor in good health (CMV status not recorded). Some clones in this sample may be carry-over from other donors' samples.

The V call is TRBV29-1, the J call TRBJ1-2; 7 bases align to TRBD1. The V gene's germline CDR1 is SQVTM and CDR2 ANQGSEA. This CDR3 spans 14 amino acids. After removal of 3 bases from V and 0 bases from J, the junction contained 4 bases not matched to a gene. The CDR3 region is CSVEGQSTNYGYTF. CDR3 DNA: TGCAGCGTTGAGGGACAGTCGACTAACTATGGCTACACCTTC.

V is TRBV19 and J is TRBJ1-1; D remains ambiguous. CDR1 is LNHDA and CDR2 is SQIVND in the germline V gene (reference sequence). There are 13 residues in the CDR3. V was shortened by 4 bases and J by 3 bases, with 9 bases between the two germline ends. CDR3 residues: CASSKGRYTEAFF. In nucleotides, the CDR3 is TGTGCCAGTAGTAAGGGAAGATACACTGAAGCTTTCTTT.

This clonotype was observed a handful of times. J is TRBJ2-5 and V is TRBV5-1, with unresolved D. Germline V CDR1 and CDR2: SGHRS, YFSETQ. With 0 bases removed from V and 7 bases from J, the gap between germline ends came to 10 bases. The CDR3 is made up of 13 amino acids. The CDR3 spells CASSLDGSGTQYF. For the CDR3, the DNA is TGCGCCAGCAGCTTGGATGGTTCCGGGACCCAGTACTTC.

V usage is TRBV6-1 and J usage is TRBJ2-1, with 11 nucleotides matching TRBD2. The ends lost 2 bases at V and 12 bases at J; junction bases unmatched: 15. This CDR3 comprises 17 residues. Germline CDR1 and CDR2: MNHNS and SASEGT. DNA for the CDR3: TGTGCCAGCAGTGAATTCCTAGCGGGAGGTTCCCGGGGCCGGCAGTTCTTC. Residues: CASSEFLAGGSRGRQFF.

This clonotype turned up a few times. The gene calls are TRBV3-1 and TRBJ1-1; D unclear. The CDR3 runs 12 residues. CDR1 LGHDT and CDR2 YNNKEL come from the germline V gene (reference sequence). V lost 1 base, J lost 11 bases, and 11 bases lay in between. CDR3 residues: CASSQAGGTAFF. Here the CDR3 DNA reads TGTGCCAGCAGCCAAGCTGGCGGCACGGCTTTCTTT. Supplemented by reference TRBV3-1 and TRBJ1-1, the full variable domain reads DTAVSQTPKYLVTQMGNDKSIKCEQNLGHDTMYWYKQDSKKFLKIMFSYNNKELIINETVPNRFSPKSPDKAHLNLHINSLELGDSAVYFCASSQAGGTAFFGQGTRLTVV.

The chain recombines TRBV13 with TRBJ2-5; D is unclear. The CDR3 loop spans 12 amino acids. CDR1 is PRHDT, CDR2 FYEKMQ, per germline (reference sequence). The V and J ends lost 5 bases and 4 bases respectively, with 8 bases between them. The CDR3 spells CASSPQSETQYF. The CDR3 nucleotides read TGTGCCAGCAGCCCCCAATCAGAGACCCAGTACTTC. The variable domain in full, with the rest retrieved from reference TRBV13 and TRBJ2-5, is AAGVIQSPRHLIKEKRETATLKCYPIPRHDTVYWYQQGPGQDPQFLISFYEKMQSDKGSIPDRFSAQQFSDYHSELNMSSLELGDSALYFCASSPQSETQYFGPGTRLLVL.

In its sample, this clonotype was seen many times. The chain joins TRBV20-1 to TRBJ2-1; TRBD2 matches 8 bases. Germline CDR1 reads DFQATT; CDR2 reads SNEGSKA (reference sequence). The CDR3 contains 15 residues. Unmatched junction bases numbered 4, after V lost 0 bases and J lost 3 bases. The CDR3: CSAREAGGLYNEQFF. The CDR3 nucleotides read TGCAGTGCTAGAGAGGCGGGGGGCCTCTACAATGAGCAGTTCTTC.

This clonotype was seen more than once but under ten times. This chain joins TRBV7-9 and TRBJ1-4, with D possibly matching TRBD1 (5 bases). The CDR3 runs to 15 residues. V gave up 2 bases and J gave up 3 bases, with 10 bases separating them. Germline V gene sequence: CDR1 SEHNR, CDR2 FQNEAQ (reference sequence). The CDR3 here is CASSLTGAPNEKLFF. CDR3 coding DNA: TGTGCCAGCAGCTTAACCGGGGCACCTAATGAAAAACTGTTTTTT.

This clonotype was counted many times. CDR3 in DNA: TGCGCCAGCAGCTTGGAACCCGGGACTAGCGTGTACAATGAGCAGTTCTTC. Translated, it gives CASSLEPGTSVYNEQFF. This chain uses TRBV5-1 with TRBJ2-1, with 10 bases aligning to TRBD2. J gave up 4 bases and V 0 bases, and 7 bases lay outside the gene matches. CDR1 is SGHRS, CDR2 YFSETQ, per germline. CDR3 size: 17 residues.

CDR3 residues: CSVALGLMNTEAFF. CDR3 nucleotide sequence: TGCAGCGTTGCGTTAGGCCTCATGAACACTGAAGCTTTCTTT. V and J are TRBV29-1 and TRBJ1-1; D gene ambiguous. The V end was cut by 4 bases, the J end by 0 bases, with 12 bases between. Per germline, CDR1 SQVTM and CDR2 ANQGSEA. The CDR3 covers 14 residues.

This clonotype was detected ten times or more. The chain carries TRBV7-9 and TRBJ1-4; 8 bases line up with TRBD1. Per the germline V gene, CDR1 is SEHNR and CDR2 is FQNEAQ (reference sequence). The CDR3 length is 15 residues. The V gene end was trimmed by 5 bases and the J gene end by 8 bases; junction bases not matched to a gene: 10. The CDR3 DNA reads as TGTGCCAGCAGCGCCAGGGGACAGGTCTCGGAAAAACTGTTTTTT. It codes for CASSARGQVSEKLFF. Together with reference TRBV7-9 and TRBJ1-4, the CDR3 gives the full variable domain: DTGVSQNPRHKITKRGQNVTFRCDPISEHNRLYWYRQTLGQGPEFLTYFQNEAQLEKSRLLSDRFSAERPKGSFSTLEIQRTEQGDSAMYLCASSARGQVSEKLFFGSGTQLSVL.

Turning to this clonotype: Given a much more abundant clone one base away, this may be a read error. This chain's CDR3 is CASSPGGYTGELFF. The CDR3 DNA reads TGTGCCAGCAGCCCCGGGGGGTACACCGGGGAGCTGTTTTTT. V is TRBV5-6 and J is TRBJ2-2; 7 nucleotides agree with TRBD2. CDR1 and CDR2 (germline): SGHDT, YYEEEE. V was pared by 4 bases and J by 3 bases, with 3 bases of the junction left unmatched. There are 14 residues in the CDR3.

This clonotype was counted ten times or more. This chain connects TRBV7-2 to TRBJ2-7, with D unresolved. The CDR3 has 13 amino acids. Trimming left V 5 bases short and J 2 bases short, with 10 bases between. Germline assignment: CDR1 SGHTA and CDR2 FQGNSA. CDR3 protein: CASSLHEAYEQYF. The CDR3 region has the DNA TGTGCCAGCAGCCTTCACGAGGCCTACGAGCAGTACTTC.

This clonotype has a count of ten or more. CDR3 in DNA: TGTGCCAGCAGCCGGGACAGGGGGTACGAGCAGTACTTC. Its translation: CASSRDRGYEQYF. The rearrangement joins TRBV2 to TRBJ2-7; 11 bases are a match to TRBD1. The CDR3 length is 13 residues. The germline gives CDR1 SNHLY, CDR2 FYNNEI. Trimming at V came to 6 bases and at J to 4 bases, leaving 2 bases not matched to a gene. The complete variable domain, with remaining parts taken from reference TRBV2 and TRBJ2-7, reads EPEVTQTPSHQVTQMGQEVILRCVPISNHLYFYWYRQILGQKVEFLVSFYNNEISEKSEIFDDQFSVERPDGSNFTLKIRSTKLEDSAMYFCASSRDRGYEQYFGPGTRLTVT.

For this clonotype: Given a much more abundant clone one base away, this may be a read error. The rearrangement joins TRBV6-5 to TRBJ1-5; the D is unclear. This CDR3 region has 14 residues. Germline CDR1 is MNHEY and CDR2 is SVGAGI. CDR3 coding DNA: TGTGTCAGCACCCCATCGCGGTACAATCAGCCCCAGCATTTT. Translation gives CVSTPSRYNQPQHF.

This clonotype came up many times. The chain employs TRBV14 and TRBJ2-5; tentative D call: TRBD1 (6 bases). This CDR3 contains 17 residues. Trimming stripped 2 bases from V and 1 base from J, with 17 bases between. CDR1 is SGHDN, CDR2 FVKESK, per germline. This chain's CDR3 is CASSQRDRRRFQETQYF. CDR3 DNA: TGTGCCAGCAGCCAACGAGACAGGCGACGATTCCAAGAGACCCAGTACTTC. The whole variable domain, filled in from reference TRBV14 and TRBJ2-5, reads EAGVTQFPSHSVIEKGQTVTLRCDPISGHDNLYWYRRVMGKEIKFLLHFVKESKQDESGMPNNRFLAERTGGTYSTLKVQPAELEDSGVYFCASSQRDRRRFQETQYFGPGTRLLVL.

This clonotype has only a few counts. The gene calls are TRBV11-2 and TRBJ2-2; D gene unclear. The V and J ends lost 2 bases and 7 bases respectively, with 8 bases between them. CDR1 is SGHAT, CDR2 FQNNGV, per germline. The length of the CDR3 is 13 residues. CDR3 sequence: CASSLSQIGELFF. DNA for the CDR3: TGTGCCAGCAGCTTATCTCAGATCGGGGAGCTGTTTTTT. Using reference TRBV11-2 and TRBJ2-2 for the parts outside the CDR3, the full variable domain is EAGVAQSPRYKIIEKRQSVAFWCNPISGHATLYWYQQILGQGPKLLIQFQNNGVVDDSQLPKDRFSAERLKGVDSTLKIQPAKLEDSAVYLCASSLSQIGELFFGEGSRLTVL.

This clonotype was observed many times. This chain connects TRBV7-9 to TRBJ1-2, with D perhaps matching TRBD1 (6 bases). The CDR3 covers 15 residues. The germline gives CDR1 SEHNR, CDR2 FQNEAQ (reference sequence). With 4 bases removed from V and 0 bases from J, the gap between germline ends came to 12 bases. CDR3 sequence: CASSSRDIPNYGYTF. The CDR3 nucleotides are TGTGCCAGCAGCTCCCGGGACATCCCTAACTATGGCTACACCTTC.

Ten or more counts support this clonotype. This chain joins TRBV28 and TRBJ2-3; 8 nucleotides match TRBD2. Germline CDR1 MDHEN, CDR2 SYDVKM. The J segment lost 0 bases and the V segment lost 6 bases, leaving 8 bases of the junction unmatched. The CDR3 is made up of 16 amino acids. The CDR3 DNA follows: TGTGCCAGCAGCCAAGCGGGGGCAGCCAGCACAGATACGCAGTATTTT. Encoded protein: CASSQAGAASTDTQYF.

This clonotype was seen repeatedly, ten times or more. The V call is TRBV28, the J call TRBJ2-7, with no clear D. The ends were cut back, 7 bases at V and 0 bases at J, with 7 bases in the middle. Germline loops: CDR1 MDHEN, CDR2 SYDVKM. The CDR3 is 12 amino acids. The DNA for the CDR3 is TGTGCCAGCACTGCAGTCTCCTACGAGCAGTACTTC. Translation gives CASTAVSYEQYF.

The chain uses TRBV12-3 or TRBV12-4 and TRBJ1-2; no reliable D call. This CDR3 has 13 residues. Trimming took off 2 bases at V and 10 bases at J, with 14 bases between the two ends. The DNA of the CDR3 is TGTGCCAGCAGTTTAAAAGTTCAAAGCGACTACACCTTC. This codes for CASSLKVQSDYTF.

This clonotype was seen at least ten times. J is TRBJ1-5 and V is TRBV28; no definite D call. V lost 2 bases to trimming and J lost 1 base, with 9 bases between them. The CDR3 contains 15 residues. Germline V gene sequence: CDR1 MDHEN, CDR2 SYDVKM. The CDR3, as DNA: TGTGCCAGCAGTTTACCTCTGGGGAGCAATCAGCCCCAGCATTTT. Its translation is CASSLPLGSNQPQHF.

The chain couples TRBV6-6 to TRBJ1-1, with no clear D. The ends were cut back, 0 bases at V and 1 base at J, with 9 bases in the middle. Germline CDR1 MNHNY, CDR2 SVGAGI (reference sequence). The CDR3 contains 15 residues. The CDR3 sequence is CASSYSISGNTEAFF. DNA of the CDR3: TGTGCCAGCAGTTACTCGATATCTGGGAACACTGAAGCTTTCTTT.

This clonotype was picked up many times. This chain joins TRBV5-1 and TRBJ1-1; 7 nucleotides match TRBD1. Germline V gene data show CDR1 as SGHRS and CDR2 as YFSETQ. This CDR3 contains 13 residues. Unmatched junction bases numbered 5, after V lost 4 bases and J lost 5 bases. The CDR3 nucleotides read TGCGCCAGCAGCAGGGGACAGCATACTGAAGCTTTCTTT. Its protein product is CASSRGQHTEAFF.

This clonotype was picked up many times. This chain connects TRBV15 to TRBJ1-1; D call uncertain. V was cut by 3 bases and J by 2 bases, with 13 bases left in between. CDR3 length equals 15 residues. Germline V CDR1 and CDR2: LNHNV, YYDKDF (reference sequence). The CDR3 is CATSSDRAPNTEAFF. The CDR3 DNA sequence: TGTGCCACCAGCAGTGACCGGGCCCCAAACACTGAAGCTTTCTTT.

This sequence joins TRBV29-1 and TRBJ1-2, with D possibly matching TRBD1 (5 bases). Trimming took off 3 bases at V and 6 bases at J, with 14 bases between the two ends. CDR3 length equals 13 residues. From germline, CDR1 is SQVTM and CDR2 ANQGSEA. CDR3 coding DNA: TGCAGCGTTGAGGATGATCGGGGGGATGGCTACACCTTC. Translation gives CSVEDDRGDGYTF.

In this sample, this clonotype turned up many times. This chain connects TRBV7-2 to TRBJ1-2; a possible D gene is TRBD1 (6 bases). Germline-derived CDR1 and CDR2 are SGHTA and FQGNSA. The CDR3 length is 13 residues. V lost 5 bases and J 1 base, leaving 8 bases between the germline ends. This chain's CDR3 is CASSPDSNYGYTF. The CDR3, as DNA: TGTGCCAGCAGCCCGGACAGTAACTATGGCTACACCTTC.

This clonotype showed up many times. The chain carries TRBV19 and TRBJ1-5, with 9 bases lining up with TRBD1. Trimming took 6 bases from V and 6 from J; bases not matched to a gene: 9. The length of the CDR3 is 15 residues. CDR1 is LNHDA, CDR2 SQIVND, per germline (reference sequence). CDR3 protein: CASSPGQGTFQPQHF. CDR3 nucleotide sequence: TGTGCCAGTAGCCCTGGACAGGGGACTTTTCAGCCCCAGCATTTT.

This clonotype was counted between two and nine times. This chain links TRBV20-1 with TRBJ1-1; weak D call: TRBD1 (5 bases). V lost 6 bases and J 7 bases, leaving 12 bases between the germline ends. This CDR3 contains 11 residues. Germline V CDR1 and CDR2: DFQATT, SNEGSKA (reference sequence). The CDR3 loop is CSAGGDHEAFF. The CDR3 region has the DNA TGCAGTGCGGGGGGGGACCATGAAGCTTTCTTT.

The chain carries TRBV3-1 and TRBJ2-2; 11 bases map to TRBD1. The ends lost 6 bases at V and 5 bases at J; junction bases unmatched: 8. This CDR3 comprises 16 residues. CDR1 and CDR2 (germline): LGHDT, YNNKEL (reference sequence). CDR3 residues: CASSSSGTGGTGELFF. As DNA, the CDR3 is TGTGCCAGCAGTTCCTCCGGGACAGGGGGAACCGGGGAGCTGTTTTTT.

This chain joins TRBV2 and TRBJ2-1, with TRBD2 matching over 7 bases. With 3 bases clipped from V and 9 bases from J, the junction kept 5 bases outside the gene matches. The germline CDR1 and CDR2 sequences are SNHLY and FYNNEI. This CDR3 is 13 amino acids long. The CDR3 sequence: CASSDRGVGEQFF. CDR3 DNA: TGTGCCAGCAGTGACCGGGGGGTGGGTGAGCAGTTCTTC.